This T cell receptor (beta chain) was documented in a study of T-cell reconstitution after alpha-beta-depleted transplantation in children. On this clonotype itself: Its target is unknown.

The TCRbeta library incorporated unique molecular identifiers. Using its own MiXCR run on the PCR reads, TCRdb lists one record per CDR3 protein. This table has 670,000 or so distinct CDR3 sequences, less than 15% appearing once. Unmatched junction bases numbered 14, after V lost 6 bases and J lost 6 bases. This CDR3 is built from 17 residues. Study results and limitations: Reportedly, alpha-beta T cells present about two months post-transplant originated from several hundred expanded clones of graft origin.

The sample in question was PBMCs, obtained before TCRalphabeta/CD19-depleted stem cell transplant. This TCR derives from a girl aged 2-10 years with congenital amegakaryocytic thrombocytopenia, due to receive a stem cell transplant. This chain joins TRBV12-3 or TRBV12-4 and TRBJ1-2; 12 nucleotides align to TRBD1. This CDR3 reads CASRHTPGQGAQDGYTF. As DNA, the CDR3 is TGTGCCAGCAGACATACGCCGGGACAGGGGGCGCAGGATGGCTACACCTTC.